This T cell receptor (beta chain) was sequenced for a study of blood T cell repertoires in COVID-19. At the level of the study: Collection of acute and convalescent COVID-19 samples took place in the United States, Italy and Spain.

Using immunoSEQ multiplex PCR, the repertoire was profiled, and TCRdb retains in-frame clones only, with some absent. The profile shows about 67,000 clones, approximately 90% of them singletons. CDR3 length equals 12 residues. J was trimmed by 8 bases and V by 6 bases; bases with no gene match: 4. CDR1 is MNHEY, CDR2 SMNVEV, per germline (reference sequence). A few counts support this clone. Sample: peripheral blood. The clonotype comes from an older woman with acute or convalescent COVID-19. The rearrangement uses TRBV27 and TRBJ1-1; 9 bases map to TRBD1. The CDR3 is CASRRGQGEAFF. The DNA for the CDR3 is TGTGCCAGCAGACGAGGACAGGGGGAAGCTTTCTTT.